This entry features one T cell receptor beta chain sequence. As yet, its antigen is unknown. V shed 5 bases and J shed 6 bases, with 14 bases lying between them. This CDR3 is 13 amino acids long. Per the germline V gene, CDR1 is DFQATT and CDR2 is SNEGSKA (reference sequence). The data originate from a study of T cells in Graves' hyperthyroidism and ophthalmopathy. Amplified TCR beta CDR3 regions came from RNA transcripts. The study used the HTBI primer set for a first-round RT-PCR of the TCR CDR3. MiXCR was run by TCRdb on the multiplex PCR reads, yielding one entry per CDR3 protein. The sample has over 500,000 distinct CDR3 sequences, approximately 16% seen once. The study's findings and limits: Among clonotypes expanded in thyroid above 0.001, most were also found in blood. A median roughly 6.6 months before onset, the model predicted ophthalmopathy.

The source of the PBMCs was roughly 10 ml of fresh peripheral blood. The receptor was derived from a woman in her 30s with Graves' ophthalmopathy. V and J are TRBV20-1 and TRBJ1-5; possibly TRBD1 for D (5 bases). Sequencing was performed on blood. Here the CDR3 DNA reads TGCAGTGCTTCTGGGGCCAGGGTTCAGCCCCAGCATTTT. Translating it yields CSASGARVQPQHF.